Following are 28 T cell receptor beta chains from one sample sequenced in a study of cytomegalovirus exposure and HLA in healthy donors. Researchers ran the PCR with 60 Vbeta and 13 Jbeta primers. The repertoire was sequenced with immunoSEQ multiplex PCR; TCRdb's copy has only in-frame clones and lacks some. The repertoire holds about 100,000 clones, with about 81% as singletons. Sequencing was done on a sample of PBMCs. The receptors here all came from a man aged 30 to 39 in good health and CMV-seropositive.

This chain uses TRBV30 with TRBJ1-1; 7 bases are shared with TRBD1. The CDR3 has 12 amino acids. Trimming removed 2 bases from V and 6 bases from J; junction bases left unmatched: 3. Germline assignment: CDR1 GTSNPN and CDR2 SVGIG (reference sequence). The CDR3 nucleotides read TGTGCCTGGAGTCTCACAGGGGCTGAAGCTTTCTTT. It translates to CAWSLTGAEAFF.

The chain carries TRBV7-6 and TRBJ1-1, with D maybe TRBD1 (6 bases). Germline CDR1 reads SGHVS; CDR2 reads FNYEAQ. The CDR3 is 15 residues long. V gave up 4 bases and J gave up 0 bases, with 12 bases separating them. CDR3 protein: CASSWGREVNTEAFF. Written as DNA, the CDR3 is TGTGCCAGCAGCTGGGGGCGGGAGGTGAACACTGAAGCTTTCTTT.

CDR3 in amino acids: CASSPGTSRNEQYF. The CDR3 nucleotides read TGTGCCAGCTCACCGGGGACATCTAGGAACGAGCAGTACTTC. The J gene is TRBJ2-7, the V gene TRBV18; a weak D match, TRBD1 (6 bases). Germline CDR1 and CDR2: KGHSH and LQKENI. V lost 3 bases and J lost 5, with 14 bases in between. This CDR3 is built from 14 residues.

The CDR3 reads CASSIEGTGQPQHF. The CDR3 DNA reads TGTGCCAGTAGTATCGAGGGGACAGGTCAGCCCCAGCATTTT. The chain recombines TRBV19 with TRBJ1-5; 8 nucleotides agree with TRBD1. Germline CDR1 and CDR2: LNHDA and SQIVND (reference sequence). The CDR3 has 14 amino acids. V dropped 3 bases and J dropped 6; count of bases not matched to a gene: 4.

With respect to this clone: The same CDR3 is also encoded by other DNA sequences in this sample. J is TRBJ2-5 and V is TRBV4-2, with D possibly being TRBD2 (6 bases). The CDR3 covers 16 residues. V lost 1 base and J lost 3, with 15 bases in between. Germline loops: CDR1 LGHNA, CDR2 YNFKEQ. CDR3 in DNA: TGTGCCAGCAGCCAAGGGGGCGGTGCGGGGAAAGAGACCCAGTACTTC. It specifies CASSQGGGAGKETQYF.

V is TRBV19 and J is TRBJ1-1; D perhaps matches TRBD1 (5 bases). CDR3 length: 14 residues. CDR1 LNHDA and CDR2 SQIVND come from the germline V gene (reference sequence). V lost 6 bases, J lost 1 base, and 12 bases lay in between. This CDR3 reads CASSLQVGNTEAFF. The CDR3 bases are TGTGCCAGTAGCCTACAGGTGGGGAACACTGAAGCTTTCTTT.

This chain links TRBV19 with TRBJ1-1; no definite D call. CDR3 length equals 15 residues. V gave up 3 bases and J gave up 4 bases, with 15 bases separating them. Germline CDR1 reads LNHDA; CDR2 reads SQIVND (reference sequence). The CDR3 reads CASSMEVISFTEAFF. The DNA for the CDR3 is TGTGCCAGTAGTATGGAGGTTATTTCGTTCACTGAAGCTTTCTTT. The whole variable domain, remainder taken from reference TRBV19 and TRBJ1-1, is DGGITQSPKYLFRKEGQNVTLSCEQNLNHDAMYWYRQDPGQGLRLIYYSQIVNDFQKGDIAEGYSVSREKKESFPLTVTSAQKNPTAFYLCASSMEVISFTEAFFGQGTRLTVV.

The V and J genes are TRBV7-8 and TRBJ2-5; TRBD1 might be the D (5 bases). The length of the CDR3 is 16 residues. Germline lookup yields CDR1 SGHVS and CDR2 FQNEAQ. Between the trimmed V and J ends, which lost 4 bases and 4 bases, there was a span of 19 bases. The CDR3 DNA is TGTGCCAGCAGCTCGTGGGTTGTTGGGGCAGGAGAGACCCAGTACTTC. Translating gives CASSSWVVGAGETQYF.

The CDR3 coding sequence is TGTGCCAGCAGCTCGCGTCGGAGCTCCTACGAGCAGTACTTC. Its protein product is CASSSRRSSYEQYF. The genes are TRBV11-2 and TRBJ2-7; D unresolved. The CDR3 totals 14 residues. The germline gives CDR1 SGHAT, CDR2 FQNNGV. Trimming removed 4 bases at V and 0 bases at J, with 10 bases between. The entire variable domain, with the rest obtained from reference TRBV11-2 and TRBJ2-7, is as follows: EAGVAQSPRYKIIEKRQSVAFWCNPISGHATLYWYQQILGQGPKLLIQFQNNGVVDDSQLPKDRFSAERLKGVDSTLKIQPAKLEDSAVYLCASSSRRSSYEQYFGPGTRLTVT.

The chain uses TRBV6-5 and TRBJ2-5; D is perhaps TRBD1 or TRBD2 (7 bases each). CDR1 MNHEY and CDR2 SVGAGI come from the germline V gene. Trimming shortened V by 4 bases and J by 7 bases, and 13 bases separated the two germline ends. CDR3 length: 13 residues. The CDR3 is CASSFSGGATQYF. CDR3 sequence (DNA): TGTGCCAGCAGTTTCTCAGGGGGGGCGACCCAGTACTTC.

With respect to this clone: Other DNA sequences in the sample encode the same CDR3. The CDR3 DNA sequence: TGTGCCAGCAGTGAGCTAGCGGGGGGTCCTCAAGAGACCCAGTACTTC. Its protein product is CASSELAGGPQETQYF. The rearrangement joins TRBV6-1 to TRBJ2-5; TRBD2 matches at 11 bases. The CDR3 contains 16 residues. Germline CDR1 reads MNHNS; CDR2 reads SASEGT. Trimming took 3 bases from V and 2 from J; bases not matched to a gene: 5.

CDR3 in DNA: TGCGCCAGCAGCCAAGGTCGCGGATATGGAACCGATGAGCAGTTCTTC. It yields the protein CASSQGRGYGTDEQFF. This chain uses TRBV4-1 with TRBJ2-1; no definite D call. The germline CDR1 and CDR2 sequences are MGHRA and YSYEKL. Deletions cut 1 base from V and 8 bases from J, with 18 bases between. The CDR3 is made up of 16 amino acids.

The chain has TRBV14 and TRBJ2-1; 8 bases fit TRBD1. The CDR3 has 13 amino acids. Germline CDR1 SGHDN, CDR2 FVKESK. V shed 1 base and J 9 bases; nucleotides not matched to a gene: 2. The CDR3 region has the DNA TGTGCCAGCAGCCAAGCACAGGGGGGTGAGCAGTTCTTC. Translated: CASSQAQGGEQFF.

The CDR3 DNA reads TGTGCCAGCAGCCCCCGGACAGGGAAAGGGTACGAGCAGTACTTC. This gives the protein CASSPRTGKGYEQYF. The rearrangement joins TRBV6-5 to TRBJ2-7; TRBD1 agrees at 8 bases. Trimming at V came to 6 bases and at J to 4 bases, leaving 11 bases not matched to a gene. Germline-derived CDR1 and CDR2 are MNHEY and SVGAGI. CDR3 length equals 15 residues.

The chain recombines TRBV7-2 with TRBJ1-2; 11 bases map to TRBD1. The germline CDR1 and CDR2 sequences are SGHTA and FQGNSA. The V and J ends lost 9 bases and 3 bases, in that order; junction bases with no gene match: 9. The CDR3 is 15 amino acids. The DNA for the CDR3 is TGTGCCAGTTCCGGGACAGGGGGAGTGGACTATGGCTACACCTTC. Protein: CASSGTGGVDYGYTF.

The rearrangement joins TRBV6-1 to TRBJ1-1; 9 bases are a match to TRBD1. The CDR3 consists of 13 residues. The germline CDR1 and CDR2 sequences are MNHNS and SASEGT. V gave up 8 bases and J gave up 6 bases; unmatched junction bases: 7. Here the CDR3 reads CASAGQGVAEAFF. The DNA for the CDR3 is TGTGCCAGCGCGGGACAGGGTGTTGCTGAAGCTTTCTTT.

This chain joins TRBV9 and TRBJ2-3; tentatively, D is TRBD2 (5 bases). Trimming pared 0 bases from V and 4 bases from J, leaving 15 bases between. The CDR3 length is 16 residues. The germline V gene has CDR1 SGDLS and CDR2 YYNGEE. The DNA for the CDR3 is TGTGCCAGCAGCGTAGGGACTTCTAATACGGCAGATACGCAGTATTTT. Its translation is CASSVGTSNTADTQYF. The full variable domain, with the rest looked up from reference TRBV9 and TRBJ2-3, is DSGVTQTPKHLITATGQRVTLRCSPRSGDLSVYWYQQSLDQGLQFLIQYYNGEERAKGNILERFSAQQFPDLHSELNLSSLELGDSALYFCASSVGTSNTADTQYFGPGTRLTVL.

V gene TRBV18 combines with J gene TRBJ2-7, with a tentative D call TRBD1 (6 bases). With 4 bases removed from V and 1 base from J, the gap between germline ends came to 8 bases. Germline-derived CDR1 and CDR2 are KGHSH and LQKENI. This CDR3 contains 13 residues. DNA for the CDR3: TGTGCCAGCTCACAAGGACAGTCCTACGAGCAGTACTTC. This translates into CASSQGQSYEQYF.

This CDR3 reads CASGLAIRSGGATGNTIYF. CDR3 sequence (DNA): TGTGCTAGTGGTTTGGCCATCCGTTCGGGGGGTGCGACTGGAAACACCATATATTTT. The chain joins TRBV12-5 to TRBJ1-3; possibly TRBD1 for D (5 bases). V was shortened by 1 base and J by 2 bases, with 21 bases between the two germline ends. This CDR3 region has 19 residues. From germline, CDR1 is LGHNT and CDR2 FRNRAP.

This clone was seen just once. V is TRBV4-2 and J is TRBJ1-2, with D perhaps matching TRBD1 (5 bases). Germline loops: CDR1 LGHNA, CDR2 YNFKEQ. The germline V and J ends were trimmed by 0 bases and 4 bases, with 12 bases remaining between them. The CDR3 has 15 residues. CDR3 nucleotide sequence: TGTGCCAGCAGCCAAGATCTGGGGCAGGCCTATGGCTACACCTTC. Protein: CASSQDLGQAYGYTF.

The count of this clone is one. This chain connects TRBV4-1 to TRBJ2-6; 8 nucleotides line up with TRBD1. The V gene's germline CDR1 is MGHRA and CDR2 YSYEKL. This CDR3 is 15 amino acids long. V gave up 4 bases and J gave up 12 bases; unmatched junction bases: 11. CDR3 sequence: CASSLGQGGLSVLTF. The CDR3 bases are TGCGCCAGCAGCCTCGGACAGGGCGGATTAAGCGTCCTGACTTTC.

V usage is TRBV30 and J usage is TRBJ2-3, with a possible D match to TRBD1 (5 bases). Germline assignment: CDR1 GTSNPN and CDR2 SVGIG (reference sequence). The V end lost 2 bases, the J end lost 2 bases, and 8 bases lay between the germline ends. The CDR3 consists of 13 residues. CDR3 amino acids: CAWSLQDTDTQYF. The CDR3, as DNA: TGTGCCTGGAGTCTACAGGACACAGATACGCAGTATTTT.

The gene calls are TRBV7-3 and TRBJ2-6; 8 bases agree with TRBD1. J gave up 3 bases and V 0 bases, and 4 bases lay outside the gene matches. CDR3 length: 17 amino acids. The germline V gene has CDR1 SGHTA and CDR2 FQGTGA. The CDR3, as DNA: TGTGCCAGCAGCTTAACGGCAGGGGGCTTTGGGGCCAACGTCCTGACTTTC. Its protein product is CASSLTAGGFGANVLTF. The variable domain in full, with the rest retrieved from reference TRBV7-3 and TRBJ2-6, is GAGVSQTPSNKVTEKGKYVELRCDPISGHTALYWYRQSLGQGPEFLIYFQGTGAADDSGLPNDRFFAVRPEGSVSTLKIQRTERGDSAVYLCASSLTAGGFGANVLTFGAGSRLTVL.

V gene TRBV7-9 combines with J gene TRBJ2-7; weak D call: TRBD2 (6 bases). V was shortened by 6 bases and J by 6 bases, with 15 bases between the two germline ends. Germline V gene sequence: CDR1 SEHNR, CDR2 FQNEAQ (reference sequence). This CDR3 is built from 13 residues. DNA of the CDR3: TGTGCCAGCAGGAAGACTAGGGAGAGCGAGCAGTACTTC. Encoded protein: CASRKTRESEQYF.

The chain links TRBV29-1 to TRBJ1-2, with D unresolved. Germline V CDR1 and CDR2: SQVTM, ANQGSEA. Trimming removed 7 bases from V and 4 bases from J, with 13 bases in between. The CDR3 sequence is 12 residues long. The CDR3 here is CSGLQLPYGYTF. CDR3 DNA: TGCAGCGGTCTACAGCTCCCCTATGGCTACACCTTC. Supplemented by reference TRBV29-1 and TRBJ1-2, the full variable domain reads SAVISQKPSRDICQRGTSLTIQCQVDSQVTMMFWYRQQPGQSLTLIATANQGSEATYESGFVIDKFPISRPNLTFSTLTVSNMSPEDSSIYLCSGLQLPYGYTFGSGTRLTVV.

The CDR3 bases are TGTGCCAGCACCCTATTTTCTGAAGCTTTCTTT. Its protein product is CASTLFSEAFF. The chain couples TRBV7-2 to TRBJ1-1; D is uncertain. V was shortened by 7 bases and J by 6 bases, with 9 bases between the two germline ends. In germline, CDR1 is SGHTA, CDR2 FQGNSA. The CDR3 runs 11 residues.

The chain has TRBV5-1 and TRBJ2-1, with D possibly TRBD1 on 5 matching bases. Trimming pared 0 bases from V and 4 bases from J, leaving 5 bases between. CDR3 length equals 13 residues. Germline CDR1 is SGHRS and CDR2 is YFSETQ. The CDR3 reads CASSLGQYNEQFF. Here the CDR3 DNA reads TGCGCCAGCAGCTTGGGACAGTACAATGAGCAGTTCTTC.

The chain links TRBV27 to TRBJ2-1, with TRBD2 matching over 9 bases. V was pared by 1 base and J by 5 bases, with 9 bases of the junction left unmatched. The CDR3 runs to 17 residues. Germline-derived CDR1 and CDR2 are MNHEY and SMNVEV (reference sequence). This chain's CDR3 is CASSLYKLAGLNNEQFF. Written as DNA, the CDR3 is TGTGCCAGCAGTTTATATAAGCTAGCGGGGCTAAACAATGAGCAGTTCTTC.